The count of the clone carrying this T cell receptor beta chain is one. Its antigen is as yet unknown. These data come from a study of PD-1 blockade in classical Hodgkin lymphoma. The study's findings and limits: A significant rise in TCR diversity by C4D1 was seen for CD4+ but not CD8+ cells. The study found complete responders had baseline diversity similar to newly diagnosed patients.

Regarding time point: cycle 4 day 1 (C4D1), after 5 to 7 weeks of nivolumab. Each patient experienced a relapse that followed autologous stem cell transplantation, and brentuximab vedotin exposure varied. TCRdb's table, derived via immunoSEQ multiplex PCR, lists solely in-frame clones and lacks some. The repertoire includes about 60,000 clones, approximately 90% of them detected once, and around 8% sits in the top ten. Germline V gives CDR1 SNHLY, CDR2 FYNNEI. V lost 4 bases to trimming and J lost 1 base, with 15 bases between them. The CDR3 has 16 amino acids. The clonotype was recovered from a human donor with classical Hodgkin lymphoma. The chain couples TRBV2 to TRBJ2-3; D perhaps matches TRBD2 (6 bases). Sequenced material: peripheral blood mononuclear cells (PBMCs), taken before the fourth cycle of nivolumab. In DNA form, the CDR3 reads TGTGCCAGCAGTGCCTTATGGGGGGACGGCACAGATACGCAGTATTTT. Amino acid sequence: CASSALWGDGTDTQYF.